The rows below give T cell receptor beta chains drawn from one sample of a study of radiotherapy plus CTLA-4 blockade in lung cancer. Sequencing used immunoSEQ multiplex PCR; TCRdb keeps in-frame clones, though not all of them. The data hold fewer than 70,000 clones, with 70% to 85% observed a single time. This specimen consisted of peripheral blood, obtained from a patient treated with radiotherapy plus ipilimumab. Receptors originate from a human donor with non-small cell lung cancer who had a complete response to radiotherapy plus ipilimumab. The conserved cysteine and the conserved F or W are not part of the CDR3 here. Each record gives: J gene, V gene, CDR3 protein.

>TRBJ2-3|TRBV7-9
ASRGGLVDTQY
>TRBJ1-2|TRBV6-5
ASSYSTGFYGYT
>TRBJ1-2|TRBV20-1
SASGLHGYT
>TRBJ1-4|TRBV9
ASSVMGQGGEKLF
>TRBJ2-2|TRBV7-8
ASSLEKTNGELF
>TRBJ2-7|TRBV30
AWSPRTGGLYEQY
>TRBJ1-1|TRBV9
ASSFPPELYRPGEAF
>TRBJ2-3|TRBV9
ASSPGNGGLIRSTDTQY
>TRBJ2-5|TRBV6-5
ASSYSMGLRETQY
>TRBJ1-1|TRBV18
ASSPPGPGGTEAF
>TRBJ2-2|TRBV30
AWSVTWVSGELF
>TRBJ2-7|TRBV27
ASSLKGGSSYEQY
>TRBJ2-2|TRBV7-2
ASSSTVPGLAGAGELF
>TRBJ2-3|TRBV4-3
ASSQALAGAAGDTQY
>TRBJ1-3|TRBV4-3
ASSQDREQAWGGNTIY
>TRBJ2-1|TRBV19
ASTRFFQKIYNEQF
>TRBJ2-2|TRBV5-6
ASTRGAAGNGELF
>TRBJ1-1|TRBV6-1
ASSPNRDTEAF
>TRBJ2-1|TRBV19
ASSIVGQYNEQF
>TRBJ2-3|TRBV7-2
ASSPARGSTDTQY
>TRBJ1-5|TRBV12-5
ASAHPTGGRSNQPQH
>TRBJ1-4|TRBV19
ASSTGNEKLF
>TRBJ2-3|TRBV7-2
ASSLTASSTDTQY
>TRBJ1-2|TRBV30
AWSVRGAGFGYT
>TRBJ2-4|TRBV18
ASSPPYRDSKNIQY
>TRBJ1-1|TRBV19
ASSIGGGRTEAF
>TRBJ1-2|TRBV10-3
AIRGAGNYGYT
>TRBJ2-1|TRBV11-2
ASSYLAGYNEQF
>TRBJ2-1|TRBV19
ASTLAGYNEQF
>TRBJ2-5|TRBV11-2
ASSPRETQY
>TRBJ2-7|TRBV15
ATSTGGNARLYEQY
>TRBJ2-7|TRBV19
ASSPGTGSYEQY
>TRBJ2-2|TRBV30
ACPRRGATGELF
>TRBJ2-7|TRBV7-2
ATQGQGGPYEQY
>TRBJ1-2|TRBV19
ASSLTVNYGYT
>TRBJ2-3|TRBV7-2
ASSLGRTGPDTQY
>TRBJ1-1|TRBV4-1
ASSLRQGGPNTEAF
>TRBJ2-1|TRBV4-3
ASSQDNKQSSYNEQF
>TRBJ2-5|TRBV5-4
ASSLSRSQETQY
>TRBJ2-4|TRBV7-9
ASSLNTQGNIQY
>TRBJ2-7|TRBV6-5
ASSYGVTGLNEQY
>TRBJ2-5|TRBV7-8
ASSPKGDRATRETQY
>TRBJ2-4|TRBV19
ASSPGTSGKNIQY
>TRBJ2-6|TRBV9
ASSANKYGSIGDSGANVLT
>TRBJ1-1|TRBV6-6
ASSHSKGTSNTEAF
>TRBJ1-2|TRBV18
ASSQLEANYGYT
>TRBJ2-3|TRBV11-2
ASSLSHGRGADTQY
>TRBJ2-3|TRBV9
ASSVRVAGRDTQY
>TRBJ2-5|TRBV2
ASSDQETQY
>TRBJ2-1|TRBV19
ASSIVAGGHEQF
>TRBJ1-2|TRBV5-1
ASSSTGNYGYT
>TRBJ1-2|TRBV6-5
ASSVGQGGSYGYT
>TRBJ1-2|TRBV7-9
ASSLRVYGYT
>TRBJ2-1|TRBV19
ASSIRGAFYNEQF
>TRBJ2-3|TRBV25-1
ASSENQGSTDTQY